The source of this T cell receptor beta chain is a study of T cell repertoires in cytomegalovirus infection. Whole-study context: Researchers turned to recently identified HLA-C-restricted CMV epitopes as well as well-studied HLA-B-restricted ones. The public TCR beta signatures pointed to both CMV infection and matching HLA type. Study-wide results and limits: Accumulated public TCR beta family frequency recognized individuals carrying CMV together with the relevant HLA. Clonotypes of TCR beta that were HLA-C-restricted and CMV-specific dominated the ex vivo response.

A single record per CDR3 protein comes from TCRdb applying MiXCR to the reads. This sample carries about a million distinct CDR3 sequences, about a third of them seen once, and the ten largest clones take roughly 13%. This clonotype was counted a few times. Its antigen is unknown. V was cut by 5 bases and J by 0 bases, with 10 bases left in between. This CDR3 has 15 amino acids. Looked up from germline, CDR1 is LNHNV and CDR2 is YYDKDF (reference sequence). This TCR was recovered from a human donor in good health (CMV status not recorded). Some clones in this sample may be carry-over from other donors' samples. The sequenced sample was cultured CD8+ T cells from PBMCs, obtained from culture after CMV antigen stimulation. This rearrangement joins TRBV15 to TRBJ2-2, with unresolved D. CDR3 in DNA: TGTGCCACCAGCCCGACCGTAACGAACACCGGGGAGCTGTTTTTT. Amino acid sequence: CATSPTVTNTGELFF.